The 19 T cell receptor beta chains below come from one sample, sequenced in a study of T cell changes during pregnancy in multiple sclerosis. Assay: immunoSEQ multiplex PCR; the TCRdb copy retains only in-frame clones and omits some. Of 45,000 to 60,000 clones listed, about nine tenths were seen once; the top ten hold roughly 1.2%. The sample here was peripheral blood, taken after pregnancy. Receptors were obtained from a female donor in good health, enrolled as a control in a pregnancy study.

The genes are TRBV6-5 and TRBJ1-4; TRBD1 matches 9 bases. Germline CDR1 MNHEY, CDR2 SVGAGI. This CDR3 contains 16 residues. Unmatched junction bases numbered 8, after V lost 4 bases and J lost 5 bases. CDR3 sequence: CASSSRGQGGNEKLFF. The DNA of the CDR3 is TGTGCCAGCAGTTCCCGGGGACAGGGAGGGAATGAAAAACTGTTTTTT.

This clone was found once. This rearrangement joins TRBV30 to TRBJ1-2; tentatively, D is TRBD1 (5 bases). CDR1 and CDR2 from the germline V gene are GTSNPN and SVGIG (reference sequence). Trimming cost V 2 bases and J 7 bases, with 8 bases left between them. The length of the CDR3 is 11 residues. CDR3 sequence: CAWSQRGGYTF. The CDR3 DNA is TGTGCCTGGAGTCAAAGGGGTGGCTACACCTTC. The variable domain in full, completed from reference TRBV30 and TRBJ1-2, reads SQTIHQWPATLVQPVGSPLSLECTVEGTSNPNLYWYRQAAGRGLQLLFYSVGIGQISSEVPQNLSASRPQDRQFILSSKKLLLSDSGFYLCAWSQRGGYTFGSGTRLTVV.

The V call is TRBV5-1, the J call TRBJ1-2; tentatively, D is TRBD1 (5 bases). The CDR3 loop spans 15 amino acids. Looked up from germline, CDR1 is SGHRS and CDR2 is YFSETQ. The V end was cut by 3 bases, the J end by 6 bases, with 18 bases between. CDR3 nucleotides: TGCGCCAGCAGCTGGGGGGACGTAGGACCGGATGGCTACACCTTC. This translates into CASSWGDVGPDGYTF.

This rearrangement joins TRBV5-1 to TRBJ1-1; D gene uncertain. Germline V CDR1 and CDR2: SGHRS, YFSETQ. CDR3 length: 14 amino acids. Trimming took off 0 bases at V and 1 base at J, with 7 bases between the two ends. CDR3 residues: CASSLGGPNTEAFF. For the CDR3, the DNA is TGCGCCAGCAGCTTGGGAGGGCCGAACACTGAAGCTTTCTTT.

This clone was counted a single time. The V and J genes are TRBV18 and TRBJ1-1, with D possibly being TRBD1 (6 bases). The CDR3 extends over 15 amino acids. Deletions cut 5 bases from V and 1 base from J, with 14 bases between. Germline loops: CDR1 KGHSH, CDR2 LQKENI. The CDR3 DNA reads TGTGCCAGCTCATTCAACAGGGCGGAGAACACTGAAGCTTTCTTT. It encodes CASSFNRAENTEAFF.

Relative to its sample, this clone is medium-sized. This chain uses TRBV5-1 with TRBJ2-7, with 7 bases identical to TRBD1. The CDR3 covers 14 residues. The germline CDR1 and CDR2 sequences are SGHRS and YFSETQ. V gave up 5 bases and J gave up 4 bases; unmatched junction bases: 9. CDR3 DNA sequence: TGCGCCAGCAGTTCCGAGGGACAGCCTTACGAGCAGTACTTC. Residues: CASSSEGQPYEQYF.

This chain connects TRBV6-6 to TRBJ2-7, with TRBD1 matching 9 bases. Unmatched junction bases numbered 0, after V lost 0 bases and J lost 3 bases. The CDR3 is 14 residues long. Germline V gives CDR1 MNHNY, CDR2 SVGAGI (reference sequence). The CDR3 spells CASSYSTGGYEQYF. In DNA form, the CDR3 reads TGTGCCAGCAGTTACTCGACAGGGGGCTACGAGCAGTACTTC.

The genes are TRBV28 and TRBJ1-1; 9 bases line up with TRBD1. Germline CDR1 reads MDHEN; CDR2 reads SYDVKM. The length of the CDR3 is 14 residues. J was trimmed by 11 bases and V by 6 bases; bases with no gene match: 13. The CDR3 loop is CASSPTLGQGSAFF. CDR3 nucleotide sequence: TGTGCCAGCAGCCCCACCCTGGGACAGGGAAGCGCTTTCTTT.

DNA for the CDR3: TGTGCCAGCAGTTTTGGGACAGGGGATTCACCCCTCCACTTT. It encodes CASSFGTGDSPLHF. The chain carries TRBV27 and TRBJ1-6, with 10 bases lining up with TRBD1. The CDR3 extends over 14 amino acids. Germline assignment: CDR1 MNHEY and CDR2 SMNVEV (reference sequence). J gave up 8 bases and V 3 bases, and 1 base lay outside the gene matches.

V gene TRBV19 combines with J gene TRBJ1-2; 9 bases line up with TRBD1. The germline V gene has CDR1 LNHDA and CDR2 SQIVND (reference sequence). The V segment lost 6 bases and the J segment 4 bases; nucleotides outside the gene matches: 9. The CDR3 has 15 residues. The CDR3 spells CASSGGGQGSYGYTF. The CDR3 coding sequence is TGTGCCAGTAGCGGAGGGGGACAGGGAAGCTATGGCTACACCTTC.

The CDR3 sequence: CATSRAGTSGSYNEQFF. The CDR3 DNA reads as TGTGCCACCAGCAGAGCAGGGACTAGCGGATCCTACAATGAGCAGTTCTTC. This chain uses TRBV15 with TRBJ2-1; 11 nucleotides match TRBD2. CDR1 is LNHNV, CDR2 YYDKDF, per germline (reference sequence). CDR3 size: 17 residues. The V segment lost 1 base and the J segment 1 base; nucleotides outside the gene matches: 3.

This clone was picked up one time. V usage is TRBV28 and J usage is TRBJ2-7; D perhaps matches TRBD1 (5 bases). Per the germline V gene, CDR1 is MDHEN and CDR2 is SYDVKM. This CDR3 region has 16 residues. Between the trimmed V and J ends, which lost 5 bases and 2 bases, there was a span of 19 bases. CDR3: CASSRVAAGSPYEQYF. In nucleotides, the CDR3 is TGTGCCAGCAGTAGGGTCGCTGCAGGGTCTCCCTACGAGCAGTACTTC.

The chain links TRBV19 to TRBJ1-2, with D perhaps matching TRBD1 (5 bases). With 4 bases removed from V and 7 bases from J, the gap between germline ends came to 22 bases. The CDR3 is 16 residues long. The germline CDR1 and CDR2 sequences are LNHDA and SQIVND (reference sequence). CDR3 nucleotides: TGTGCCAGTAGTAAAGGAGGGGTCGTGGAGGGTGGTGGCTACACCTTC. Encoded protein: CASSKGGVVEGGGYTF.

The genes are TRBV27 and TRBJ1-1, with unresolved D. Trimming pared 3 bases from V and 5 bases from J, leaving 10 bases between. CDR1 and CDR2 (germline): MNHEY, SMNVEV (reference sequence). The CDR3 totals 13 residues. The CDR3 loop is CASSLQVVTEAFF. For the CDR3, the DNA is TGTGCCAGCAGTTTGCAGGTCGTTACTGAAGCTTTCTTT.

This chain joins TRBV6-6 and TRBJ2-1; a possible D gene is TRBD2 (5 bases). The CDR3 sequence is 15 residues long. CDR1 and CDR2 (germline): MNHNY, SVGAGI (reference sequence). V was pared by 4 bases and J by 10 bases, with 20 bases between. The DNA for the CDR3 is TGTGCCAGCAGTTTGAGCGGATTACAATTCGACGAGCAGTTCTTC. Its protein product is CASSLSGLQFDEQFF.

V usage is TRBV4-1 and J usage is TRBJ1-2; the D gene is possibly TRBD1 (5 bases). Germline values: CDR1 MGHRA, CDR2 YSYEKL. The CDR3 loop spans 16 amino acids. The V end was cut by 1 base, the J end by 1 base, with 13 bases between. The CDR3 loop is CASSQVIKGDNYGYTF. The DNA of the CDR3 is TGCGCCAGCAGCCAAGTAATTAAAGGGGATAACTATGGCTACACCTTC.

V and J are TRBV28 and TRBJ2-1; possibly TRBD2 for D (6 bases). CDR1 and CDR2 (germline): MDHEN, SYDVKM. CDR3 length equals 16 residues. V was shortened by 5 bases and J by 2 bases, with 16 bases between the two germline ends. CDR3 nucleotide sequence: TGTGCCAGCAGTCGCTTATCGGCTAGCGCCTACAATGAGCAGTTCTTC. Residues: CASSRLSASAYNEQFF.

As DNA, the CDR3 is TGTGCCAGCAGAGGGGTGGGGGGGGACGGCTACACCTTC. It codes for CASRGVGGDGYTF. The J gene is TRBJ1-2, the V gene TRBV6-5; D is perhaps TRBD1 (5 bases). Trimming removed 6 bases at V and 8 bases at J, with 16 bases between. CDR3 length: 13 amino acids. Germline CDR1 is MNHEY and CDR2 is SVGAGI.

This rearrangement joins TRBV27 to TRBJ2-7; a weak D match, TRBD2 (6 bases). Germline V lookup: CDR1 MNHEY, CDR2 SMNVEV (reference sequence). The ends were cut back, 4 bases at V and 7 bases at J, with 17 bases in the middle. The CDR3 length is 14 residues. CDR3 DNA: TGTGCCAGCAGTTCCCGGACGGTGCGGGGAGAGCAGTACTTC. It codes for CASSSRTVRGEQYF.